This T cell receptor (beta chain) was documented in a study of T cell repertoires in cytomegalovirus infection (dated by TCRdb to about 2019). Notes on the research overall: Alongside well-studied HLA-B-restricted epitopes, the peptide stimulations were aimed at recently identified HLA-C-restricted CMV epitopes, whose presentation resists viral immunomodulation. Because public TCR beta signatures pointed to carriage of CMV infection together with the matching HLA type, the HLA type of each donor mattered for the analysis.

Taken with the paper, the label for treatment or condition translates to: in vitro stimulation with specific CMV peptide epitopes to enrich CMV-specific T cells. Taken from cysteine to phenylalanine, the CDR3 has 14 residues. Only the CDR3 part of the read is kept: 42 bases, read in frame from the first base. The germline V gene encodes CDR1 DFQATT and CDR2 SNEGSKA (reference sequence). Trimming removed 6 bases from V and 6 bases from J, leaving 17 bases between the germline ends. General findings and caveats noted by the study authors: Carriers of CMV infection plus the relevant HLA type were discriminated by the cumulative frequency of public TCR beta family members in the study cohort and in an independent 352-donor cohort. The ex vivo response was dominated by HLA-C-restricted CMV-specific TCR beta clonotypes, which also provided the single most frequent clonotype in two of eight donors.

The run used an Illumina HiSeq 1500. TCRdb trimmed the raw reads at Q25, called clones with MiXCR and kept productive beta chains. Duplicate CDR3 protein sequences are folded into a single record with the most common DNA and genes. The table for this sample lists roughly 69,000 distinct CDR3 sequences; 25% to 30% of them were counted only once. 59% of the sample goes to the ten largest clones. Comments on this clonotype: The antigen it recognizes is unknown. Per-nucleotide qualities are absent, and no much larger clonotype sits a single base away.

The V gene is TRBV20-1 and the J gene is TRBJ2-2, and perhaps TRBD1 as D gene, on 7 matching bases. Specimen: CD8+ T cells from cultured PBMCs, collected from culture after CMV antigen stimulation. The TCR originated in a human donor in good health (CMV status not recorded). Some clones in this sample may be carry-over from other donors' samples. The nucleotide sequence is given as TGCAGTGCAGCTAGGACAGGAGGGTCCGGGGAGCTGTTTTTT. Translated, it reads CSAARTGGSGELFF.